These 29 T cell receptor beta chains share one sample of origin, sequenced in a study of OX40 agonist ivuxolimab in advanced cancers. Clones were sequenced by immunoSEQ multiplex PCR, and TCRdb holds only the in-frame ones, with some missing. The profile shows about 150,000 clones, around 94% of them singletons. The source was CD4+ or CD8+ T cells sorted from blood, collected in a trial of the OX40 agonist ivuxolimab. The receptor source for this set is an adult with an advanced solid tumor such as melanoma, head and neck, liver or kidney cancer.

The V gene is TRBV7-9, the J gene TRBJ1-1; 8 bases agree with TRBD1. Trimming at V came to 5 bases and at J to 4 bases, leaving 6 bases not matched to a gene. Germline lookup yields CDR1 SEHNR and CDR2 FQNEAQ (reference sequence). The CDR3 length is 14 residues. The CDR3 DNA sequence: TGTGCCAGCAGCCGCAGGGGGCTGGGCACTGAAGCTTTCTTT. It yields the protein CASSRRGLGTEAFF.

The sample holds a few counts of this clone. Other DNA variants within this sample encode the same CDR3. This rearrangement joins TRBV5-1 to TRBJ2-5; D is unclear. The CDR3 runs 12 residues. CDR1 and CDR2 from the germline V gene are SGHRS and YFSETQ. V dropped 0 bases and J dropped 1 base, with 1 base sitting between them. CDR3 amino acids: CASSLGQETQYF. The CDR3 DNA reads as TGCGCCAGCAGCTTGGGCCAAGAGACCCAGTACTTC.

CDR3: CASSQVVFTSTDTQYF. The CDR3 coding sequence is TGCGCCAGCAGCCAAGTGGTCTTCACTAGCACAGATACGCAGTATTTT. V is TRBV4-3 and J is TRBJ2-3; no firm D call. Trimming pared 1 base from V and 0 bases from J, leaving 11 bases between. The CDR3 has 16 amino acids. Germline lookup yields CDR1 LGHNA and CDR2 YSLEER.

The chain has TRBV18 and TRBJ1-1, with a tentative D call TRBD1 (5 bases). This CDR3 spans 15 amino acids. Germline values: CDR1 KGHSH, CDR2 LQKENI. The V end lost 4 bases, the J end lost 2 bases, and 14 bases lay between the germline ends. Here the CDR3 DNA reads TGTGCCAGCTCACTTCTCGAAGGGGTAAACACTGAAGCTTTCTTT. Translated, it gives CASSLLEGVNTEAFF.

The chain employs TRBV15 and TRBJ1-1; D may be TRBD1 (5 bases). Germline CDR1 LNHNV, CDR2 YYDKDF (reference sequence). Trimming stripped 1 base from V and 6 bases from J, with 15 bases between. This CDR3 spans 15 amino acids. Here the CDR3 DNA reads TGTGCCACCAGCAGAGCCAAGGGACGGCGGCCTGAAGCTTTCTTT. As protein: CATSRAKGRRPEAFF.

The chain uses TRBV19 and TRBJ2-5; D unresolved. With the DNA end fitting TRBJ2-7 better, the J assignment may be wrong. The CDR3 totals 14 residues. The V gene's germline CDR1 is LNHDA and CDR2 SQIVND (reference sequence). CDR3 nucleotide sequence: TGTGCCAGTAGTATTGGAAGTCAACGATACGAGCAGTACTTC. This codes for CASSIGSQRYEQYF.

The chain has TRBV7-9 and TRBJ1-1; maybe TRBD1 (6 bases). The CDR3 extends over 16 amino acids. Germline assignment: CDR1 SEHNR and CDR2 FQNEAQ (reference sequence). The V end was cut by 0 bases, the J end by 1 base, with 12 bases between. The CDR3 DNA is TGTGCCAGCAGCTTAGCGGGGGCAGGTGGGAACACTGAAGCTTTCTTT. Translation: CASSLAGAGGNTEAFF.

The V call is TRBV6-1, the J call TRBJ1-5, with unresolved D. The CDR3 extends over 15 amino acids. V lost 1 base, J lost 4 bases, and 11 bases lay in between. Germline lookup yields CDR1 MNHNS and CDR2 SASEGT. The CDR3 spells CASSEVGMGNQPQHF. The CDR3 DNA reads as TGTGCCAGCAGTGAAGTAGGGATGGGGAATCAGCCCCAGCATTTT.

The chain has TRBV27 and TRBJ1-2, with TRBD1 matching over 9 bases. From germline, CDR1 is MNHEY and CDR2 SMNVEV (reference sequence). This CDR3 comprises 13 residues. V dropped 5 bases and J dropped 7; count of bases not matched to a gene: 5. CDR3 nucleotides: TGTGCCAGCAGTCCGGGACAGGGTGGTGGCTACACCTTC. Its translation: CASSPGQGGGYTF.

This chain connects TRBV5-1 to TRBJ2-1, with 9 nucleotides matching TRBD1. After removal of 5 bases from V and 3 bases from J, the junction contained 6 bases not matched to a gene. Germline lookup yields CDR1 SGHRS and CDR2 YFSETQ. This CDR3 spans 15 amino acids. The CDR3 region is CASRMEDRGYNEQFF. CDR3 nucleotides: TGCGCCAGCAGGATGGAGGACAGGGGCTACAATGAGCAGTTCTTC.

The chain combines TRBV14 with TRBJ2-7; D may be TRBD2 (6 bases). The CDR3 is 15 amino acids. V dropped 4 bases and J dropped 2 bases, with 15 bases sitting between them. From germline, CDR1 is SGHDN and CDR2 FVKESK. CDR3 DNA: TGTGCCAGCAGCCCTCGCGGGACCGCGACCTACGAGCAGTACTTC. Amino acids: CASSPRGTATYEQYF.

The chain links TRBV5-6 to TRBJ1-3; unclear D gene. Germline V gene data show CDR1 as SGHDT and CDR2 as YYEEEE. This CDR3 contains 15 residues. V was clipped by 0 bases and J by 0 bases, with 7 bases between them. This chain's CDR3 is CASSLENLSGNTIYF. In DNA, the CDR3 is TGTGCCAGCAGCTTGGAGAACCTCTCTGGAAACACCATATATTTT.

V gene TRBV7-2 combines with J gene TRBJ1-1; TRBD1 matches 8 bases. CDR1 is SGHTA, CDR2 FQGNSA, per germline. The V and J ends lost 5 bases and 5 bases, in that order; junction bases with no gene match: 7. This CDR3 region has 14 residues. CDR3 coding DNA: TGTGCCAGCAGCCTCGACAGGGGAAGAACTGAAGCTTTCTTT. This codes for CASSLDRGRTEAFF.

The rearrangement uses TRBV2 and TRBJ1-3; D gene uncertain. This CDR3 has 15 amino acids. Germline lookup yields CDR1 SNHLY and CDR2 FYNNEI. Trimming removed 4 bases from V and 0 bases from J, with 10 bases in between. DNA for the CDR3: TGTGCCAGCAGTGTAGGCAGCAGCTCTGGAAACACCATATATTTT. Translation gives CASSVGSSSGNTIYF.

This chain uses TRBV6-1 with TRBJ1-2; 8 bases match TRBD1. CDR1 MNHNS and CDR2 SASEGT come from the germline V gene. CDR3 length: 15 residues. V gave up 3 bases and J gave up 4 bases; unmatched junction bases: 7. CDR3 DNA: TGTGCCAGCAGTGACCACCCGGGACAGGCCTATGGCTACACCTTC. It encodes CASSDHPGQAYGYTF.

This CDR3 is CASSPTGRSYTF. Here the CDR3 DNA reads TGTGCCAGCTCACCGACCGGGAGGAGCTACACCTTC. V usage is TRBV18 and J usage is TRBJ1-2, with D unresolved. Trimming stripped 3 bases from V and 9 bases from J, with 11 bases between. Germline V CDR1 and CDR2: KGHSH, LQKENI. The CDR3 is 12 residues long.

CDR3 in DNA: TGTGCCAGTAGTATATGGGGGAGCAATCAGCCCCAGCATTTT. Its protein is CASSIWGSNQPQHF. The rearrangement joins TRBV19 to TRBJ1-5; tentative D call: TRBD1 (5 bases). Trimming took off 2 bases at V and 1 base at J, with 6 bases between the two ends. The CDR3 loop spans 14 amino acids. CDR1 and CDR2 (germline): LNHDA, SQIVND (reference sequence).

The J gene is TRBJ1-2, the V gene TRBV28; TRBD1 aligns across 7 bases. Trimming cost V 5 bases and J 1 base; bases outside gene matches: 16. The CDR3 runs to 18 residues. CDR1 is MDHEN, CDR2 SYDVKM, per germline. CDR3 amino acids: CASSGESGTDRFNYGYTF. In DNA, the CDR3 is TGTGCCAGCAGTGGAGAATCCGGGACAGATAGATTTAACTATGGCTACACCTTC.

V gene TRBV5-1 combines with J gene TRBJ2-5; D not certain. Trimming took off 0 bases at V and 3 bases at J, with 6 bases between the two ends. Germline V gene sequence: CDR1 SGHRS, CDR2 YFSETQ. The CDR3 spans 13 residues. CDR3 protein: CASSLDSEETQYF. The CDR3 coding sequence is TGCGCCAGCAGCTTGGACAGTGAAGAGACCCAGTACTTC.

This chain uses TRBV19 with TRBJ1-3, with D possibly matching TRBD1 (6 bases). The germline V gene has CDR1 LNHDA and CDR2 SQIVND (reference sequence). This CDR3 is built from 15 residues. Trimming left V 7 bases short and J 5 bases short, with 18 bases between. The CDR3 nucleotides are TGTGCCAGTACCCTGTACCGGGACAACAGAAACACCATATATTTT. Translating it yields CASTLYRDNRNTIYF.

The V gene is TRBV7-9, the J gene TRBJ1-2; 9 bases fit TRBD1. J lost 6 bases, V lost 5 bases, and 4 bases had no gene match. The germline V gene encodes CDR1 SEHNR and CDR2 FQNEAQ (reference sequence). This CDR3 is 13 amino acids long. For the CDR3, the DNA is TGTGCCAGCAGCGGGACAGGGCTGAATGGCTACACCTTC. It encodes CASSGTGLNGYTF.

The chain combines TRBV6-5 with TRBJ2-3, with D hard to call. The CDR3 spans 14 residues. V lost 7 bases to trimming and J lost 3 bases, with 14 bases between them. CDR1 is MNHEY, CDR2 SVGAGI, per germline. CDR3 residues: CASTSSQTTDTQYF. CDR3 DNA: TGTGCCAGCACCTCATCGCAGACGACAGATACGCAGTATTTT.

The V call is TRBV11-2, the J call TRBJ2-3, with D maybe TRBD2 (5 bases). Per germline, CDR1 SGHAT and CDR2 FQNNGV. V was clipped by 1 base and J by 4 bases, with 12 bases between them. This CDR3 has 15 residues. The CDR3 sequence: CASSLALGGPDTQYF. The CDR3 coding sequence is TGTGCCAGCAGCTTAGCACTAGGAGGCCCAGATACGCAGTATTTT. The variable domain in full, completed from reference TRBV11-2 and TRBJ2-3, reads EAGVAQSPRYKIIEKRQSVAFWCNPISGHATLYWYQQILGQGPKLLIQFQNNGVVDDSQLPKDRFSAERLKGVDSTLKIQPAKLEDSAVYLCASSLALGGPDTQYFGPGTRLTVL.

The CDR3 loop is CASSLARQDNEKLFF. CDR3 nucleotide sequence: TGTGCCAGCAGCTTAGCGCGCCAGGATAATGAAAAACTGTTTTTT. This rearrangement joins TRBV7-8 to TRBJ1-4; no clear D gene. CDR3 length: 15 residues. Trimming cost V 0 bases and J 4 bases, with 9 bases left between them. CDR1 is SGHVS, CDR2 FQNEAQ, per germline.

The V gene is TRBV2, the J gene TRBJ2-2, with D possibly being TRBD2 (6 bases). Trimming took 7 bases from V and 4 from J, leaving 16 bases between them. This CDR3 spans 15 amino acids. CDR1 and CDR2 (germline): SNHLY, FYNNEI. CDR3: CASTPGVLGTGELFF. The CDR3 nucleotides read TGTGCCAGCACTCCGGGGGTTTTGGGCACCGGGGAGCTGTTTTTT.

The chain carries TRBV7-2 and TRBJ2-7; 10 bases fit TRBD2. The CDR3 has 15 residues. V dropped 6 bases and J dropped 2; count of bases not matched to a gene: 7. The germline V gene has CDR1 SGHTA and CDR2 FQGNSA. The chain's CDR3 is CASRRTSGETYEQYF. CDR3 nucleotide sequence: TGTGCCAGCAGGCGTACTAGCGGGGAAACCTACGAGCAGTACTTC.

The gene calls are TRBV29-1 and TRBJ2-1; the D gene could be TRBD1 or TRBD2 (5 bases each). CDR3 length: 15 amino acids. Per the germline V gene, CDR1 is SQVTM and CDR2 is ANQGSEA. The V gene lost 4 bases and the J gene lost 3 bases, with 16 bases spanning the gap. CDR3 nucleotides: TGCAGCGTTGCCAAAGGTCTTGGGGGCTACAATGAGCAGTTCTTC. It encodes CSVAKGLGGYNEQFF.

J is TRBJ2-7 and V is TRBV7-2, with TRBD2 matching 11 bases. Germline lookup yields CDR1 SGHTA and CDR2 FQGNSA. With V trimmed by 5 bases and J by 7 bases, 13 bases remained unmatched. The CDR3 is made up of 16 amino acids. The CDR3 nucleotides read TGTGCCAGCAGCCAAGATGTAGCGGGAGGGCCAGGGGAGCAGTACTTC. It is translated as CASSQDVAGGPGEQYF.

The CDR3 bases are TGTGCCAGCAGCTTACGGGCTCGGAACACTGAAGCTTTCTTT. The encoded protein is CASSLRARNTEAFF. The chain combines TRBV7-9 with TRBJ1-1; D not certain. The CDR3 length is 14 residues. Looked up from germline, CDR1 is SEHNR and CDR2 is FQNEAQ (reference sequence). V was pared by 2 bases and J by 1 base, with 8 bases between.